This T cell receptor (beta chain) appears in the sequencing data of a study of T cells in Graves' hyperthyroidism and ophthalmopathy. This CDR3 region has 15 residues. V lost 1 base and J lost 5; bases outside the gene matches: 4. Germline V gene data show CDR1 as SGHRS and CDR2 as YFSETQ. Authors of the study amplified TCR beta CDR3 regions from RNA transcripts. First-round RT-PCR with HTBI primers amplified the TCR CDR3 region. TCRdb re-derived calls from the multiplex PCR reads in MiXCR, one entry per CDR3 protein. Altogether a few hundred thousand distinct CDR3 sequences are present, around 14% being singletons, with the ten largest covering approximately 29%.

This receptor was identified in a woman in her twenties or thirties with Graves' hyperthyroidism. The chain has TRBV5-1 and TRBJ2-1, with 9 nucleotides matching TRBD2. Sequenced input: blood. The CDR3 here is CASSLLASGNNEQFF. The CDR3 DNA follows: TGCGCCAGCAGCTTGCTGGCTAGCGGGAACAATGAGCAGTTCTTC.